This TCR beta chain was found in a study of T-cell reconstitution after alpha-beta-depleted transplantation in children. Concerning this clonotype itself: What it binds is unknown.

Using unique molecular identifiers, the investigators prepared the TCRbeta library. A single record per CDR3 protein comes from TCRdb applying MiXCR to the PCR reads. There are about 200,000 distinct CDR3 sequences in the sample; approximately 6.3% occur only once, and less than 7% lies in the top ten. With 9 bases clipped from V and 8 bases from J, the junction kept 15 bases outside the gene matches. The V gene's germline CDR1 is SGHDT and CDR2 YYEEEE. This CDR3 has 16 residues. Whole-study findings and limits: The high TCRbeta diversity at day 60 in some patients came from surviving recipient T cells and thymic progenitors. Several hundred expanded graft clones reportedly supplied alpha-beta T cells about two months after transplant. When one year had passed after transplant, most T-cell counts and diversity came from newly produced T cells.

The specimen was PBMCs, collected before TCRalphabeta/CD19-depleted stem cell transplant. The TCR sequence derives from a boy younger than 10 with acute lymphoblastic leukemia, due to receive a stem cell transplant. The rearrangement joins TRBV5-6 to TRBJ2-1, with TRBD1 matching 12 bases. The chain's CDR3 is CAMSPVRDRGQDEQFF. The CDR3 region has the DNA TGTGCCATGAGCCCCGTGCGGGACAGGGGGCAGGATGAGCAGTTCTTC.